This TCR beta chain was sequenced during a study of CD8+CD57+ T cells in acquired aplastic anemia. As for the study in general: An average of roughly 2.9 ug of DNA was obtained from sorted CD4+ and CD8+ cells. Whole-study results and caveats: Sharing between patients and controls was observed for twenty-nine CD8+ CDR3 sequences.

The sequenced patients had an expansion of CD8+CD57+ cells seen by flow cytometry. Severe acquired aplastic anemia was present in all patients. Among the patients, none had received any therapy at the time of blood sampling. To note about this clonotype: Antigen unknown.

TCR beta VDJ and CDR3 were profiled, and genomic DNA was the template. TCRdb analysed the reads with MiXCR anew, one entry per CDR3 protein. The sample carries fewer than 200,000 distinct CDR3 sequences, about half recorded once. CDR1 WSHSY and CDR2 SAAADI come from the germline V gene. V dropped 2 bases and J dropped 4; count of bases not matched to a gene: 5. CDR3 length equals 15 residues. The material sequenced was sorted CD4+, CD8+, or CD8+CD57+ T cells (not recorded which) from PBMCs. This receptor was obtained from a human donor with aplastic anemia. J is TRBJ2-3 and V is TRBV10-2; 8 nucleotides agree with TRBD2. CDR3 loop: CASSEAGGRSDTQYF. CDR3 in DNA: TGCGCCAGCAGTGAGGCGGGGGGCCGGTCAGATACGCAGTATTTT.